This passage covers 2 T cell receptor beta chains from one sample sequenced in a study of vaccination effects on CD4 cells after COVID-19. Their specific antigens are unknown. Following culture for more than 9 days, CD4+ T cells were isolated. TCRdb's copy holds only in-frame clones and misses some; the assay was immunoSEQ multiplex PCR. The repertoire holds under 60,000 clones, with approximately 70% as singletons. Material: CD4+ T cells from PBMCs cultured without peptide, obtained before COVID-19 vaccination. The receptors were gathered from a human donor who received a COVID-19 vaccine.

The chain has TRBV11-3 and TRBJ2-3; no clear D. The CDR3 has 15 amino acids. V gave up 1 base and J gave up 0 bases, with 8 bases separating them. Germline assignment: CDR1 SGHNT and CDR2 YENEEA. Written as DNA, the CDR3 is TGTGCCAGCAGCTTAGGGCCGACTAGCACAGATACGCAGTATTTT. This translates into CASSLGPTSTDTQYF.

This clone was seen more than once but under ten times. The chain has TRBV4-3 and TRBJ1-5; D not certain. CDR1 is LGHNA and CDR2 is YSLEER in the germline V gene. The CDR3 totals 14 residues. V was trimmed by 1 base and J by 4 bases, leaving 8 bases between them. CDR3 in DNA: TGCGCCAGCAGCCAAGTAACCGGTAATCAGCCCCAGCATTTT. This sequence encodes CASSQVTGNQPQHF.